The rows below give T cell receptor beta chains drawn from one sample of a study of shared clonotypes between healthy human individuals. Sequencing was performed with immunoSEQ multiplex PCR; in TCRdb, only in-frame clones are kept and a portion is missing. The sample lists 450,000 to 500,000 clones, about three quarters seen once, with approximately 13% in the top ten. Specimen: PBMCs. The receptor set was obtained from a woman aged 40 to 50 in good health. Some clones in this sample may be carry-over from other donors' samples. Both conserved end residues are part of each CDR3. A D gene is named only where the DNA matches it firmly. Clone size is stated in some rows and not others, as once, few, many or a class when expanded.

d_gene: TRBD2
len: 16
v_gene: TRBV18
j_gene: TRBJ2-3
abundance: .
CDR3aa: CASSPRLAGGSDTQYF
CDR3nt: TGTGCCAGCTCACCAAGACTAGCGGGAGGGTCCGATACGCAGTATTTT

d_gene: TRBD1
len: 15
v_gene: TRBV19
j_gene: TRBJ2-7
abundance: .
CDR3aa: CASSRPGTGNYEQYF
CDR3nt: TGTGCCAGTAGCCGTCCCGGGACAGGGAACTACGAGCAGTACTTC

d_gene: TRBD2
len: 15
v_gene: TRBV5-1
j_gene: TRBJ2-1
abundance: .
CDR3aa: CASSALAGGDNEQFF
CDR3nt: TGCGCCAGCAGCGCACTAGCGGGAGGAGACAATGAGCAGTTCTTC

d_gene: .
len: 15
v_gene: TRBV5-1
j_gene: TRBJ1-4
abundance: .
CDR3aa: CASSPMGGSDEKLFF
CDR3nt: TGCGCCAGCAGCCCGATGGGGGGGTCGGACGAAAAACTGTTTTTT

d_gene: .
len: 14
v_gene: TRBV18
j_gene: TRBJ2-7
abundance: once
CDR3aa: CASSPPNSGYEQYF
CDR3nt: TGTGCCAGCTCCCCCCCCAATTCAGGCTACGAGCAGTACTTC

d_gene: .
len: 14
v_gene: TRBV29-1
j_gene: TRBJ2-2
abundance: .
CDR3aa: CSVGDRANTGELFF
CDR3nt: TGCAGCGTTGGAGACAGAGCCAACACCGGGGAGCTGTTTTTT

d_gene: .
len: 14
v_gene: TRBV21-1
j_gene: TRBJ2-5
abundance: .
CDR3aa: CASSDRHLQETQYF
CDR3nt: TGTGCCAGCAGCGACCGACACCTCCAAGAGACCCAGTACTTC

d_gene: .
len: 15
v_gene: TRBV5-1
j_gene: TRBJ1-3
abundance: once
CDR3aa: CASSFGTYSGNTIYF
CDR3nt: TGCGCCAGCAGCTTCGGGACTTACTCTGGAAACACCATATATTTT

d_gene: .
len: 16
v_gene: TRBV7-2
j_gene: TRBJ2-2
abundance: .
CDR3aa: CASSLHGGGGTGELFF
CDR3nt: TGTGCCAGCAGTCTCCATGGAGGGGGCGGTACCGGGGAGCTGTTTTTT

d_gene: .
len: 17
v_gene: TRBV9
j_gene: TRBJ1-3
abundance: few
CDR3aa: CASSSQRGRGFLDTIYF
CDR3nt: TGTGCCAGCAGCTCACAGAGGGGCAGGGGTTTTCTGGACACCATATATTTT

d_gene: .
len: 15
v_gene: TRBV5-1
j_gene: TRBJ2-2
abundance: .
CDR3aa: CASSLGQINTGELFF
CDR3nt: TGCGCCAGCAGCTTGGGACAGATAAACACCGGGGAGCTGTTTTTT

d_gene: .
len: 13
v_gene: TRBV18
j_gene: TRBJ2-5
abundance: .
CDR3aa: CASYRAVGETQYF
CDR3nt: TGTGCCAGCTACAGGGCCGTCGGGGAGACCCAGTACTTC

d_gene: TRBD1
len: 14
v_gene: TRBV30
j_gene: TRBJ2-3
abundance: .
CDR3aa: CAWEGDRATDTQYF
CDR3nt: TGTGCCTGGGAGGGGGACAGGGCCACAGATACGCAGTATTTT

d_gene: .
len: 13
v_gene: TRBV30
j_gene: TRBJ1-1
abundance: .
CDR3aa: CAWNGIWNTEAFF
CDR3nt: TGTGCCTGGAATGGGATCTGGAACACTGAAGCTTTCTTT

d_gene: TRBD2
len: 17
v_gene: TRBV7-2
j_gene: TRBJ2-1
abundance: .
CDR3aa: CASSLEGTSASYNEQFF
CDR3nt: TGTGCCAGCAGCTTAGAAGGGACTAGCGCCTCCTACAATGAGCAGTTCTTC

d_gene: TRBD1
len: 13
v_gene: TRBV28
j_gene: TRBJ1-2
abundance: .
CDR3aa: CASSPRGLSGYTF
CDR3nt: TGTGCCAGCAGTCCCAGGGGGCTATCTGGCTACACCTTC

d_gene: TRBD2
len: 14
v_gene: TRBV5-4
j_gene: TRBJ2-4
abundance: many
CDR3aa: CASSHASGKNIQYF
CDR3nt: TGTGCCAGCAGCCATGCTAGCGGGAAAAACATTCAGTACTTC

d_gene: .
len: 14
v_gene: TRBV5-5
j_gene: TRBJ2-5
abundance: .
CDR3aa: CASSLSVDQETQYF
CDR3nt: TGTGCCAGCAGCTTGTCGGTCGACCAAGAGACCCAGTACTTC

d_gene: TRBD1
len: 15
v_gene: TRBV4-1
j_gene: TRBJ2-2
abundance: .
CDR3aa: CASSPGQGAIGELFF
CDR3nt: TGCGCCAGCAGCCCCGGACAGGGGGCGATCGGGGAGCTGTTTTTT

d_gene: TRBD1
len: 15
v_gene: TRBV5-4
j_gene: TRBJ1-2
abundance: .
CDR3aa: CASSLAGTGAYGYTF
CDR3nt: TGTGCCAGCAGCTTGGCCGGGACAGGGGCCTATGGCTACACCTTC

d_gene: TRBD1
len: 13
v_gene: TRBV30
j_gene: TRBJ1-1
abundance: .
CDR3aa: CAWRRQGATEAFF
CDR3nt: TGTGCCTGGAGGAGACAGGGGGCCACTGAAGCTTTCTTT

d_gene: .
len: 14
v_gene: TRBV27
j_gene: TRBJ2-7
abundance: once
CDR3aa: CASSWKRGSYEQYF
CDR3nt: TGTGCCAGCAGTTGGAAACGGGGCTCCTACGAGCAGTACTTC

d_gene: TRBD1
len: 14
v_gene: TRBV7-3
j_gene: TRBJ1-1
abundance: .
CDR3aa: CASSPNRGGTEAFF
CDR3nt: TGTGCCAGCAGCCCAAACAGGGGTGGCACTGAAGCTTTCTTT

d_gene: .
len: 14
v_gene: TRBV5-5
j_gene: TRBJ1-5
abundance: .
CDR3aa: CASSLAASNQPQHF
CDR3nt: TGTGCCAGCAGCTTGGCGGCTAGCAATCAGCCCCAGCATTTT

d_gene: TRBD2
len: 15
v_gene: TRBV7-9
j_gene: TRBJ2-7
abundance: few
CDR3aa: CASSPQGSGGNEQYF
CDR3nt: TGTGCCAGCAGCCCGCAGGGTAGCGGGGGGAACGAGCAGTACTTC

d_gene: .
len: 15
v_gene: TRBV10-1
j_gene: TRBJ2-5
abundance: few
CDR3aa: CASSEAGGGQETQYF
CDR3nt: TGCGCCAGCAGTGAGGCGGGTGGCGGGCAAGAGACCCAGTACTTC

d_gene: .
len: 14
v_gene: TRBV19
j_gene: TRBJ2-2
abundance: .
CDR3aa: CASTGPQDTGELFF
CDR3nt: TGTGCCAGTACCGGGCCCCAGGACACCGGGGAGCTGTTTTTT

d_gene: .
len: 14
v_gene: TRBV28
j_gene: TRBJ2-3
abundance: .
CDR3aa: CASSSGYRTDTQYF
CDR3nt: TGTGCCAGCAGTTCGGGTTACCGCACAGATACGCAGTATTTT

d_gene: .
len: 13
v_gene: TRBV29-1
j_gene: TRBJ1-1
abundance: .
CDR3aa: CSVGGTVNTEAFF
CDR3nt: TGCAGCGTTGGGGGGACTGTGAACACTGAAGCTTTCTTT

d_gene: .
len: 13
v_gene: TRBV6-5
j_gene: TRBJ1-4
abundance: .
CDR3aa: CASSYRWGEELFF
CDR3nt: TGTGCCAGCAGTTATCGGTGGGGAGAGGAACTGTTTTTT

d_gene: TRBD1
len: 14
v_gene: TRBV25-1
j_gene: TRBJ2-1
abundance: .
CDR3aa: CASSESGGAQEQFF
CDR3nt: TGTGCCAGCAGTGAATCAGGGGGAGCCCAGGAGCAGTTCTTC

d_gene: .
len: 10
v_gene: TRBV20-1
j_gene: TRBJ2-7
abundance: .
CDR3aa: CSSLINEQYF
CDR3nt: TGCAGTTCTCTGATCAACGAGCAGTACTTC

d_gene: TRBD2
len: 15
v_gene: TRBV28
j_gene: TRBJ2-1
abundance: .
CDR3aa: CASNLAGGADNEQFF
CDR3nt: TGTGCCAGCAATCTAGCGGGAGGAGCCGACAATGAGCAGTTCTTC

d_gene: TRBD2
len: 14
v_gene: TRBV5-4
j_gene: TRBJ2-1
abundance: .
CDR3aa: CASSSLAGGREQLF
CDR3nt: TGTGCCAGCAGCTCTCTAGCGGGAGGGCGGGAGCAGCTCTTC

d_gene: .
len: 19
v_gene: TRBV28
j_gene: TRBJ1-1
abundance: .
CDR3aa: CASSLLFGGSNKGNTEAFF
CDR3nt: TGTGCCAGCAGTCTGCTTTTCGGGGGCTCAAATAAAGGGAACACTGAAGCTTTCTTT

d_gene: .
len: 15
v_gene: TRBV9
j_gene: TRBJ2-5
abundance: .
CDR3aa: CASSVGSLYQETQYF
CDR3nt: TGTGCCAGCAGCGTCGGGTCGCTGTACCAAGAGACCCAGTACTTC

d_gene: .
len: 14
v_gene: TRBV5-5
j_gene: TRBJ2-7
abundance: .
CDR3aa: CASSTDGGRHEQYF
CDR3nt: TGTGCCAGCAGCACGGACGGGGGTCGGCACGAGCAGTACTTC